The source of this TCR beta chain is a study of technical replicates of blood from several donors. Only in-frame clones appear in the TCRdb table, and some are missing; sequencing was by immunoSEQ multiplex PCR. This repertoire shows tens of thousands of clones, approximately 97% found once; its top ten account for roughly 0.25%. CDR1 and CDR2 (germline): SGDLS, YYNGEE. This CDR3 has 14 residues. Trimming took 3 bases from V and 6 from J; bases not matched to a gene: 8. The origin of this receptor is a human donor in good health. The sample was T cells isolated from PBMCs. The chain couples TRBV9 to TRBJ2-7, with 8 bases matching TRBD1. As DNA, the CDR3 is TGTGCCAGCAGCGCGCCCAGGGGGCTTAGCGAGCAGTACTTC. As protein: CASSAPRGLSEQYF.